The 2 T cell receptor beta chains given below trace back to one sample, sequenced in a study of graft-versus-host responses after intestinal transplantation. Sequenced by immunoSEQ multiplex PCR; TCRdb stores in-frame clones only, minus some. The table records approximately 90,000 clones, about 92% of them present only once. These receptors lack a known antigen. The sequencing used unstimulated CD8+ T cells sorted from spleen or lymph node cells, collected before intestinal transplant. These receptors all stem from a human donor who received an intestinal transplant.

This sequence joins TRBV30 and TRBJ2-3; D not certain. V lost 7 bases, J lost 0 bases, and 11 bases lay in between. Germline CDR1 is GTSNPN and CDR2 is SVGIG (reference sequence). This CDR3 region has 13 residues. The CDR3 sequence: CASQGVSTDTQYF. CDR3 DNA sequence: TGTGCCTCCCAAGGAGTTAGCACAGATACGCAGTATTTT.

The table lists this clone with a few counts. This chain uses TRBV5-6 with TRBJ1-6, with D unclear. The germline CDR1 and CDR2 sequences are SGHDT and YYEEEE. V lost 0 bases and J lost 4, with 11 bases in between. The CDR3 is 16 amino acids. The CDR3 sequence is CASSLVGDSYNSPLHF. In DNA, the CDR3 is TGTGCCAGCAGCTTGGTCGGGGATTCTTATAATTCACCCCTCCACTTT.